The 9 T cell receptor beta chains below come from one sample, sequenced in a study of neoadjuvant nivolumab and ipilimumab in lung cancer. Assay: immunoSEQ multiplex PCR; the TCRdb copy retains only in-frame clones and omits some. This sample has 15,000 to 20,000 clones; about 87% occur once, and the top ten carry more than 2%. The specimen comprised peripheral blood, sampled before neoadjuvant nivolumab, alone or with ipilimumab. The receptor set was obtained from an adult with non-small cell lung cancer.

The chain has TRBV5-1 and TRBJ2-3; D is undetermined. Germline loops: CDR1 SGHRS, CDR2 YFSETQ. Trimming took 5 bases from V and 0 from J, leaving 10 bases between them. This CDR3 comprises 14 residues. Here the CDR3 DNA reads TGCGCCAGCAGTGGTCCGGATAGCACAGATACGCAGTATTTT. Protein product: CASSGPDSTDTQYF. Supplemented by reference TRBV5-1 and TRBJ2-3, the full variable domain reads KAGVTQTPRYLIKTRGQQVTLSCSPISGHRSVSWYQQTPGQGLQFLFEYFSETQRNKGNFPGRFSGRQFSNSRSEMNVSTLELGDSALYLCASSGPDSTDTQYFGPGTRLTVL.

The chain joins TRBV7-3 to TRBJ1-1; D is unclear. The ends were cut back, 2 bases at V and 1 base at J, with 5 bases in the middle. The CDR3 length is 13 residues. Per germline, CDR1 SGHTA and CDR2 FQGTGA. For the CDR3, the DNA is TGTGCCAGCAGCTTATACAAGAACACTGAAGCTTTCTTT. This sequence encodes CASSLYKNTEAFF.

The chain uses TRBV5-1 and TRBJ2-3; TRBD2 is a possible D gene (6 bases). Germline values: CDR1 SGHRS, CDR2 YFSETQ. The CDR3 covers 18 residues. V lost 4 bases and J lost 2, with 23 bases in between. DNA of the CDR3: TGCGCCAGCAGCGTGGGGGGTCGAGGCGTCTCCTTCACAGATACGCAGTATTTT. Translating it yields CASSVGGRGVSFTDTQYF.

This clone was detected only a few times. The rearrangement joins TRBV18 to TRBJ1-5; the D is unclear. The germline gives CDR1 KGHSH, CDR2 LQKENI. V was pared by 4 bases and J by 3 bases, with 7 bases between. The CDR3 contains 13 residues. The CDR3 protein is CASSQGFNQPQHF. CDR3 nucleotide sequence: TGTGCCAGCTCACAGGGATTCAATCAGCCCCAGCATTTT.

CDR3 sequence: CASSLTRGTSGSFQETQYF. CDR3 nucleotide sequence: TGTGCCAGCAGCCTCACGAGGGGGACTAGCGGGAGCTTCCAAGAGACCCAGTACTTC. J is TRBJ2-5 and V is TRBV14; 14 bases are shared with TRBD2. V lost 4 bases to trimming and J lost 1 base; unmatched junction nucleotides: 11. The germline gives CDR1 SGHDN, CDR2 FVKESK. The CDR3 covers 19 residues. The complete variable domain, with remaining parts taken from reference TRBV14 and TRBJ2-5, reads EAGVTQFPSHSVIEKGQTVTLRCDPISGHDNLYWYRRVMGKEIKFLLHFVKESKQDESGMPNNRFLAERTGGTYSTLKVQPAELEDSGVYFCASSLTRGTSGSFQETQYFGPGTRLLVL.

A word on this clone: The sample contains more than one DNA sequence encoding this CDR3. V and J are TRBV7-3 and TRBJ2-5; 7 bases are shared with TRBD2. In germline, CDR1 is SGHTA, CDR2 FQGTGA. The CDR3 runs 13 residues. V lost 1 base to trimming and J lost 5 bases; unmatched junction nucleotides: 1. The CDR3 spells CASSLREGETQYF. CDR3 in DNA: TGTGCCAGCAGCTTAAGGGAGGGGGAGACCCAGTACTTC.

The V gene is TRBV30, the J gene TRBJ2-7; a weak D match, TRBD2 (6 bases). Per germline, CDR1 GTSNPN and CDR2 SVGIG (reference sequence). This CDR3 is built from 15 residues. Trimming left V 5 bases short and J 2 bases short, with 19 bases between. The chain's CDR3 is CAWGPFPGGPYEQYF. The CDR3 DNA reads as TGTGCCTGGGGTCCCTTCCCCGGGGGACCCTACGAGCAGTACTTC.

This chain uses TRBV11-2 with TRBJ2-7, with D perhaps TRBD1 or TRBD2 (5 bases each). The CDR3 has 15 residues. V was clipped by 5 bases and J by 6 bases, with 20 bases between them. Germline lookup yields CDR1 SGHAT and CDR2 FQNNGV. The CDR3 DNA follows: TGTGCCAGCAGCGTAGGGAGTACAGGTATGGGCGAGCAGTACTTC. Its protein product is CASSVGSTGMGEQYF.

V and J are TRBV7-9 and TRBJ2-1; 8 positions match TRBD2. The CDR3 contains 15 residues. Germline V gives CDR1 SEHNR, CDR2 FQNEAQ (reference sequence). The V segment lost 4 bases and the J segment 4 bases; nucleotides outside the gene matches: 6. The CDR3 DNA reads TGTGCCAGCAGCTCAAACGGCGGGAGGTACAATGAGCAGTTCTTC. It codes for CASSSNGGRYNEQFF.